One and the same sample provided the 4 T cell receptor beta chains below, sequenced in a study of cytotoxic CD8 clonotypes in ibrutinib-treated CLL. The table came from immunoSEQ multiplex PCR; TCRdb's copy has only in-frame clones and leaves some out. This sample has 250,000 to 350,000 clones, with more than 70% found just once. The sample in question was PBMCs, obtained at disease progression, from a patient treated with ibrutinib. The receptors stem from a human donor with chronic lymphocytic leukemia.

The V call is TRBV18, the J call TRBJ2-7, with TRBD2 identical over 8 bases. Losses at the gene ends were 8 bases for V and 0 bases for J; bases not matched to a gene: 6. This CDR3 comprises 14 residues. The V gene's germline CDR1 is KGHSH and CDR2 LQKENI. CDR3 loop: CASRPGTSSYEQYF. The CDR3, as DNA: TGTGCCAGCCGCCCGGGGACTAGCTCCTACGAGCAGTACTTC.

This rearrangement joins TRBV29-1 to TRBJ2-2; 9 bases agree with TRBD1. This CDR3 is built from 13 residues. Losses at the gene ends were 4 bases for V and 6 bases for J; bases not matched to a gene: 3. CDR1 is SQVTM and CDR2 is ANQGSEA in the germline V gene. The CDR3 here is CSVGDRAPGELFF. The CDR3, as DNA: TGCAGCGTTGGGGACAGGGCCCCCGGGGAGCTGTTTTTT.

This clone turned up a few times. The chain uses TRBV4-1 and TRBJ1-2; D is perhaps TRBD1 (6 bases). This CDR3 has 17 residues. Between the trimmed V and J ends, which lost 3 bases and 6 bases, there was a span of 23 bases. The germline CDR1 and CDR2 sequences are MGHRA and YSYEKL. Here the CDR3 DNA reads TGCGCCAGCAGCCATCCCCAAAGGTACAGGGAAGGGGATGGCTACACCTTC. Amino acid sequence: CASSHPQRYREGDGYTF.

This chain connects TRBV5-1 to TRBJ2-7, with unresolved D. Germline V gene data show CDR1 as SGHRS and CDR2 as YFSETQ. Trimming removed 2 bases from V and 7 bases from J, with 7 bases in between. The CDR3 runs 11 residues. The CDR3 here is CASSFGREQYF. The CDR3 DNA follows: TGCGCCAGCAGCTTTGGGCGAGAGCAGTACTTC.